The 2 T cell receptor beta chains below come from one sample, sequenced in a study of cytotoxic CD8 clonotypes in ibrutinib-treated CLL. Generated by immunoSEQ multiplex PCR, the TCRdb table keeps only in-frame clones and is missing some. The sample has fewer than 90,000 clones, roughly 86% seen once; the top ten hold under 6%. Sample: PBMCs, taken before ibrutinib treatment. These receptors were taken from a human donor with chronic lymphocytic leukemia.

This sequence joins TRBV30 and TRBJ2-7; unclear D gene. The CDR3 has 11 residues. CDR1 GTSNPN and CDR2 SVGIG come from the germline V gene (reference sequence). Between the trimmed V and J ends, which lost 6 bases and 2 bases, there was a span of 8 bases. Here the CDR3 DNA reads TGTGCCTGCAGTAAAGCCTACGAGCAGTACTTC. It is translated as CACSKAYEQYF.

This chain joins TRBV9 and TRBJ2-3, with unresolved D. Per germline, CDR1 SGDLS and CDR2 YYNGEE. With 2 bases removed from V and 3 bases from J, the gap between germline ends came to 13 bases. The CDR3 is made up of 15 amino acids. CDR3: CASSVEPYATDTQYF. The CDR3 DNA reads TGTGCCAGCAGCGTCGAGCCCTACGCAACAGATACGCAGTATTTT.